Below, 30 T cell receptor beta chains from the same sample are listed, as sequenced in a study of cytomegalovirus exposure and HLA in healthy donors. Clones were read by immunoSEQ multiplex PCR, and TCRdb kept only the in-frame ones, dropping some. The sample includes fewer than 130,000 clones, roughly 90% of them seen just once. Material for sequencing was PBMCs. These receptors were taken from a woman aged 30 to 39 in good health and CMV-seropositive.

The rearrangement uses TRBV2 and TRBJ2-2; no firm D call. This CDR3 region has 15 residues. Deletions cut 2 bases from V and 2 bases from J, with 9 bases between. Looked up from germline, CDR1 is SNHLY and CDR2 is FYNNEI. CDR3 loop: CASSELGVNTGELFF. The CDR3 nucleotides are TGTGCCAGCAGTGAATTGGGCGTAAACACCGGGGAGCTGTTTTTT.

The V gene is TRBV18, the J gene TRBJ1-6; D uncertain. Germline V CDR1 and CDR2: KGHSH, LQKENI. The length of the CDR3 is 15 residues. V lost 4 bases, J lost 5 bases, and 12 bases lay in between. CDR3 amino acids: CASSRRGADNSPLHF. The CDR3 DNA reads TGTGCCAGCTCACGACGGGGAGCGGATAATTCACCCCTCCACTTT.

CDR3 sequence: CASSVSREGGYNEQFF. The CDR3 nucleotides are TGTGCCAGCAGCGTAAGCCGGGAGGGCGGATACAATGAGCAGTTCTTC. The chain is built from TRBV9 and TRBJ2-1; 8 bases fit TRBD2. This CDR3 spans 16 amino acids. The V and J ends lost 1 base and 4 bases, in that order; junction bases with no gene match: 7. The germline CDR1 and CDR2 sequences are SGDLS and YYNGEE.

This clone appeared once. The rearrangement uses TRBV25-1 and TRBJ1-1; D gene unclear. The CDR3 runs to 14 residues. Per the germline V gene, CDR1 is MGHDK and CDR2 is SYGVNS. V lost 3 bases and J 0 bases, leaving 8 bases between the germline ends. CDR3 nucleotides: TGTGCCAGCAGTGACAGGACTTTGAACACTGAAGCTTTCTTT. Amino acid sequence: CASSDRTLNTEAFF.

Only a few counts were recorded for this clone. V gene TRBV7-9 combines with J gene TRBJ2-7; D gene unclear. V lost 5 bases and J 4 bases, leaving 12 bases between the germline ends. This CDR3 region has 13 residues. Germline CDR1 is SEHNR and CDR2 is FQNEAQ (reference sequence). Written as DNA, the CDR3 is TGTGCCAGCAGCCAAATCCCAACTTACGAGCAGTACTTC. Protein sequence: CASSQIPTYEQYF.

V and J are TRBV10-3 and TRBJ2-5; D not resolved. Germline V gene lookup returns CDR1 ENHRY and CDR2 SYGVKD. This CDR3 spans 14 amino acids. V shed 2 bases and J shed 2 bases, with 9 bases lying between them. The CDR3 coding sequence is TGTGCCATCAGTGAGGATGGCGGACAAGAGACCCAGTACTTC. Translating gives CAISEDGGQETQYF.

This chain connects TRBV9 to TRBJ2-3, with TRBD1 matching over 11 bases. V lost 6 bases and J lost 4; bases outside the gene matches: 4. The CDR3 covers 14 residues. Germline lookup yields CDR1 SGDLS and CDR2 YYNGEE. CDR3 residues: CASKVGQGADTQYF. The CDR3 coding sequence is TGTGCCAGCAAGGTGGGACAGGGGGCAGATACGCAGTATTTT.

DNA for the CDR3: TGCGCCAGCAGCTTGCGGGACAGATCGGTTGGCTACACCTTC. Its translation is CASSLRDRSVGYTF. J is TRBJ1-2 and V is TRBV5-1; TRBD1 matches 7 bases. V dropped 1 base and J dropped 7; count of bases not matched to a gene: 7. The CDR3 is 14 residues long. Germline V gives CDR1 SGHRS, CDR2 YFSETQ. Filled out from reference TRBV5-1 and TRBJ1-2, the complete variable domain reads KAGVTQTPRYLIKTRGQQVTLSCSPISGHRSVSWYQQTPGQGLQFLFEYFSETQRNKGNFPGRFSGRQFSNSRSEMNVSTLELGDSALYLCASSLRDRSVGYTFGSGTRLTVV.

V gene TRBV5-1 combines with J gene TRBJ2-1; TRBD2 agrees at 7 bases. The germline gives CDR1 SGHRS, CDR2 YFSETQ. CDR3 length: 15 amino acids. After removal of 4 bases from V and 6 bases from J, the junction contained 10 bases not matched to a gene. The CDR3 DNA follows: TGCGCCAGCAGCATAACTAGCGTTGGCGGCAATGAGCAGTTCTTC. Its translation is CASSITSVGGNEQFF.

The chain carries TRBV29-1 and TRBJ1-1; D might be TRBD1 (5 bases). CDR3 length: 12 amino acids. With 8 bases removed from V and 3 bases from J, the gap between germline ends came to 13 bases. Germline lookup yields CDR1 SQVTM and CDR2 ANQGSEA. For the CDR3, the DNA is TGCAGCTCAAAATCGGGGGACACTGAAGCTTTCTTT. Its protein product is CSSKSGDTEAFF.

V and J are TRBV2 and TRBJ2-1, with TRBD2 matching 7 bases. With V trimmed by 2 bases and J by 7 bases, 5 bases remained unmatched. Germline V gene data show CDR1 as SNHLY and CDR2 as FYNNEI. The CDR3 has 14 amino acids. The CDR3 bases are TGTGCCAGCAGTGAACGGGGGGTGGGGAATGAGCAGTTCTTC. Its protein is CASSERGVGNEQFF.

This clone was counted a few times. J is TRBJ1-5 and V is TRBV27; perhaps TRBD1 as D (5 bases). Germline-derived CDR1 and CDR2 are MNHEY and SMNVEV (reference sequence). V shed 4 bases and J shed 11 bases, with 15 bases lying between them. The CDR3 loop spans 13 amino acids. CDR3 loop: CASSSRTGGSQHF. DNA of the CDR3: TGTGCCAGCAGTTCCAGGACCGGGGGGTCCCAGCATTTT.

The genes are TRBV25-1 and TRBJ2-3; D is possibly TRBD2 (6 bases). Between the trimmed V and J ends, which lost 5 bases and 3 bases, there was a span of 15 bases. CDR3 length equals 15 residues. The germline CDR1 and CDR2 sequences are MGHDK and SYGVNS. In nucleotides, the CDR3 is TGTGCCAGCAGTACCCAGGGAGGTGATACAGATACGCAGTATTTT. Residues: CASSTQGGDTDTQYF.

The V gene is TRBV6-1, the J gene TRBJ1-4, with D perhaps matching TRBD1 (5 bases). There are 13 residues in the CDR3. Germline V gives CDR1 MNHNS, CDR2 SASEGT. V shed 1 base and J shed 6 bases, with 6 bases lying between them. This chain's CDR3 is CASSEVGDEKLFF. The CDR3 nucleotides read TGTGCCAGCAGTGAAGTAGGGGATGAAAAACTGTTTTTT.

The V and J genes are TRBV5-1 and TRBJ2-1; 9 bases agree with TRBD2. The V segment lost 4 bases and the J segment 6 bases; nucleotides outside the gene matches: 2. The CDR3 sequence is 13 residues long. Germline-derived CDR1 and CDR2 are SGHRS and YFSETQ. This CDR3 reads CASSGGLANEQFF. The CDR3 DNA reads TGCGCCAGCAGCGGGGGACTAGCCAATGAGCAGTTCTTC.

V and J are TRBV7-9 and TRBJ2-5, with 8 bases lining up with TRBD1. The germline V gene encodes CDR1 SEHNR and CDR2 FQNEAQ (reference sequence). Trimming took 4 bases from V and 3 from J; bases not matched to a gene: 1. The CDR3 covers 13 residues. This CDR3 reads CASSSDREETQYF. Written as DNA, the CDR3 is TGTGCCAGCAGCTCGGACAGGGAAGAGACCCAGTACTTC.

This clone came up a few times. The chain is built from TRBV30 and TRBJ1-5; 8 bases are a match to TRBD1. The CDR3 runs 13 residues. J was trimmed by 6 bases and V by 5 bases; bases with no gene match: 6. CDR1 and CDR2 from the germline V gene are GTSNPN and SVGIG (reference sequence). Here the CDR3 reads CAWAGTGRQPQHF. The CDR3 coding sequence is TGTGCCTGGGCCGGGACAGGACGTCAGCCCCAGCATTTT.

The V and J genes are TRBV19 and TRBJ2-4; D perhaps matches TRBD1 (6 bases). Germline CDR1 and CDR2: LNHDA and SQIVND (reference sequence). CDR3 length equals 13 residues. Trimming removed 7 bases at V and 3 bases at J, with 10 bases between. The CDR3 spells CASKSRGKNIQYF. In DNA, the CDR3 is TGTGCCAGTAAGAGCAGGGGCAAAAACATTCAGTACTTC. The complete variable domain, with remaining parts taken from reference TRBV19 and TRBJ2-4, reads DGGITQSPKYLFRKEGQNVTLSCEQNLNHDAMYWYRQDPGQGLRLIYYSQIVNDFQKGDIAEGYSVSREKKESFPLTVTSAQKNPTAFYLCASKSRGKNIQYFGAGTRLSVL.

The genes are TRBV20-1 and TRBJ1-1, with D perhaps matching TRBD1 (5 bases). V lost 6 bases to trimming and J lost 10 bases, with 15 bases between them. This CDR3 comprises 11 residues. The germline V gene has CDR1 DFQATT and CDR2 SNEGSKA (reference sequence). CDR3 DNA sequence: TGCAGTGCAACAGGTATAGGTCGAGCTTTCTTT. Translated, it gives CSATGIGRAFF.

The J gene is TRBJ2-7, the V gene TRBV5-6, with a tentative D call TRBD2 (6 bases). The CDR3 length is 13 residues. The V end lost 4 bases, the J end lost 2 bases, and 10 bases lay between the germline ends. The germline V gene has CDR1 SGHDT and CDR2 YYEEEE. The CDR3 is CASSPGTPYEQYF. The CDR3 nucleotides are TGTGCCAGCAGCCCAGGGACTCCCTACGAGCAGTACTTC.

CDR3 amino acids: CASSIPGGRETQYF. The CDR3 bases are TGTGCCAGCAGCATACCAGGGGGCCGGGAGACCCAGTACTTC. The rearrangement uses TRBV7-9 and TRBJ2-5, with 8 bases matching TRBD1. V trimming: 5 bases; J trimming: 5 bases; junction bases outside the gene matches: 7. Looked up from germline, CDR1 is SEHNR and CDR2 is FQNEAQ (reference sequence). The CDR3 runs to 14 residues.

The V call is TRBV10-1, the J call TRBJ2-3; 12 bases line up with TRBD2. Germline V gene sequence: CDR1 WNHNN, CDR2 SYGVQD (reference sequence). Trimming at V came to 2 bases and at J to 3 bases, leaving 3 bases not matched to a gene. The CDR3 contains 16 residues. In DNA, the CDR3 is TGCGCCAGCAGTGAGCTAGCGGGGGGGAAGACAGATACGCAGTATTTT. This codes for CASSELAGGKTDTQYF.

The V call is TRBV4-3, the J call TRBJ1-1, with D unresolved. The CDR3 loop spans 13 amino acids. V lost 3 bases and J 4 bases, leaving 9 bases between the germline ends. The germline V gene encodes CDR1 LGHNA and CDR2 YSLEER. The DNA for the CDR3 is TGCGCCAGCAGCCACCGGTTGAGCACTGAAGCTTTCTTT. It yields the protein CASSHRLSTEAFF.

The chain joins TRBV28 to TRBJ2-7; TRBD1 aligns across 9 bases. This CDR3 comprises 17 residues. CDR1 is MDHEN, CDR2 SYDVKM, per germline. V trimming: 1 base; J trimming: 4 bases; junction bases outside the gene matches: 11. CDR3 residues: CASSLSTTGGSTYEQYF. In DNA, the CDR3 is TGTGCCAGCAGTTTATCCACAACAGGGGGCTCTACGTACGAGCAGTACTTC.

J is TRBJ1-5 and V is TRBV7-2, with D unclear. The CDR3 is made up of 14 amino acids. Trimming shortened V by 1 base and J by 7 bases, and 11 bases separated the two germline ends. Germline values: CDR1 SGHTA, CDR2 FQGNSA. This CDR3 is CASSLGGSRQPQHF. The DNA for the CDR3 is TGTGCCAGCAGCTTAGGTGGGTCGCGGCAGCCCCAGCATTTT.

The chain employs TRBV7-2 and TRBJ2-7; 7 nucleotides match TRBD1. The length of the CDR3 is 15 residues. The ends lost 5 bases at V and 3 bases at J; junction bases unmatched: 10. The germline V gene has CDR1 SGHTA and CDR2 FQGNSA. The CDR3 loop is CASSKKQGSGYEQYF. DNA of the CDR3: TGTGCCAGCAGCAAGAAACAGGGGTCGGGCTACGAGCAGTACTTC.

V is TRBV28 and J is TRBJ1-2; 9 nucleotides match TRBD1. The CDR3 spans 15 residues. V shed 3 bases, J shed 7 bases, and the junction held 9 bases outside the gene matches. Germline CDR1 reads MDHEN; CDR2 reads SYDVKM. As DNA, the CDR3 is TGTGCCAGCAGTTTCGGGACAGGGAGAAGTTCTGGCTACACCTTC. Residues: CASSFGTGRSSGYTF.

This clone was counted between two and nine times. This chain connects TRBV2 to TRBJ2-7; 8 nucleotides align to TRBD2. The CDR3 covers 14 residues. Trimming at V came to 6 bases and at J to 1 base, leaving 5 bases not matched to a gene. Germline V gives CDR1 SNHLY, CDR2 FYNNEI. This chain's CDR3 is CASRGLAGSYEQYF. CDR3 in DNA: TGTGCCAGCAGAGGACTAGCCGGATCCTACGAGCAGTACTTC.

V usage is TRBV6-1 and J usage is TRBJ2-3, with D possibly matching TRBD2 (5 bases). Germline CDR1 reads MNHNS; CDR2 reads SASEGT. V was cut by 1 base and J by 3 bases, with 8 bases left in between. The CDR3 runs 14 residues. The CDR3 region is CASSEVLGTDTQYF. CDR3 DNA: TGTGCCAGCAGTGAAGTACTAGGTACAGATACGCAGTATTTT.

The chain has TRBV10-3 and TRBJ2-7, with 8 bases matching TRBD1. The CDR3 runs to 16 residues. Germline V gene sequence: CDR1 ENHRY, CDR2 SYGVKD. Unmatched junction bases numbered 9, after V lost 2 bases and J lost 3 bases. This CDR3 is CAISETGQGKIYEQYF. Here the CDR3 DNA reads TGTGCCATCAGTGAGACCGGACAGGGAAAAATCTACGAGCAGTACTTC.